What follows are 28 T cell receptor beta chains derived from one specimen sequenced in a study of blood T cell repertoires in COVID-19. The method was immunoSEQ multiplex PCR; TCRdb's version includes in-frame clones alone and lacks a portion of them. Of around 100,000 clones listed, approximately 84% are singletons. The sample consisted of peripheral blood. Receptors were obtained from a man in his 60s with acute or convalescent COVID-19.

The chain joins TRBV5-8 to TRBJ2-3; 14 nucleotides line up with TRBD2. V lost 4 bases and J lost 8; bases outside the gene matches: 6. Germline CDR1 reads SGHTS; CDR2 reads YDEGEE. This CDR3 is 15 amino acids long. CDR3 region: CASSLGLAGVSTQYF. DNA of the CDR3: TGTGCCAGCAGCCTGGGACTAGCGGGAGTTAGTACGCAGTATTTT.

The chain has TRBV3-1 (or the pseudogene TRBV3-2) and TRBJ2-1; TRBD2 matches at 10 bases. The CDR3 has 15 residues. CDR1 is LGHDT, CDR2 YNNKEL, per germline (reference sequence). V was pared by 2 bases and J by 6 bases, with 4 bases of the junction left unmatched. The CDR3 loop reads CASSQPGLAFNEQFF. CDR3 sequence (DNA): TGTGCCAGCAGCCAACCGGGACTAGCGTTCAATGAGCAGTTCTTC.

As regards this clone: Within the sample, other DNA sequences also encode this same CDR3. CDR3 in amino acids: CASRGDRGGTGELFF. CDR3 DNA sequence: TGTGCCAGCAGAGGGGACAGGGGGGGGACCGGGGAGCTGTTTTTT. J is TRBJ2-2 and V is TRBV6-5, with 11 bases fitting TRBD1. The CDR3 loop spans 15 amino acids. Per the germline V gene, CDR1 is MNHEY and CDR2 is SVGAGI. V lost 6 bases and J lost 5; bases outside the gene matches: 5.

This chain connects TRBV10-2 to TRBJ2-5; perhaps TRBD1 as D (5 bases). The CDR3 consists of 12 residues. The V end was cut by 6 bases, the J end by 4 bases, with 9 bases between. Germline assignment: CDR1 WSHSY and CDR2 SAAADI. The CDR3 protein is CASRSGAETQYF. The CDR3 region has the DNA TGCGCCAGCAGATCTGGGGCAGAGACCCAGTACTTC.

This clone turned up a few times. The gene calls are TRBV28 and TRBJ2-5; D gene uncertain. This CDR3 contains 14 residues. V gave up 1 base and J gave up 1 base, with 7 bases separating them. Germline V gene lookup returns CDR1 MDHEN and CDR2 SYDVKM. DNA for the CDR3: TGTGCCAGCAGTTTATTGAGTTCCCAAGAGACCCAGTACTTC. This translates into CASSLLSSQETQYF.

The chain combines TRBV14 with TRBJ2-2; 9 bases line up with TRBD2. The germline V gene encodes CDR1 SGHDN and CDR2 FVKESK. The length of the CDR3 is 18 residues. V trimming: 1 base; J trimming: 6 bases; junction bases outside the gene matches: 12. CDR3 sequence reads: CASSQAPGTSIMAGELFF. As DNA, the CDR3 is TGTGCCAGCAGCCAAGCTCCCGGGACTAGCATTATGGCCGGGGAGCTGTTTTTT.

V usage is TRBV7-2 and J usage is TRBJ1-1; no clear D. The germline CDR1 and CDR2 sequences are SGHTA and FQGNSA. CDR3 length: 13 residues. Trimming pared 1 base from V and 4 bases from J, leaving 7 bases between. CDR3 in DNA: TGTGCCAGCAGCTTAGAATCGGGCACTGAAGCTTTCTTT. Its translation: CASSLESGTEAFF.

This rearrangement joins TRBV5-1 to TRBJ2-1; 12 bases match TRBD1. Germline V gives CDR1 SGHRS, CDR2 YFSETQ. The CDR3 contains 16 residues. V shed 2 bases and J 7 bases; nucleotides not matched to a gene: 7. The CDR3 DNA sequence: TGCGCCAGCAGCTTACCGGGACAGGGGGCTGCAAATGAGCAGTTCTTC. Translation: CASSLPGQGAANEQFF.

J is TRBJ2-3 and V is TRBV27; 7 positions match TRBD2. CDR1 and CDR2 (germline): MNHEY, SMNVEV (reference sequence). Trimming removed 4 bases from V and 6 bases from J; junction bases left unmatched: 16. This CDR3 has 17 residues. CDR3 coding DNA: TGTGCCAGCAGTTCCCCTCTAGCGGAGGGGTTCCGGGATACGCAGTATTTT. It translates to CASSSPLAEGFRDTQYF.

The chain recombines TRBV15 with TRBJ1-4; TRBD1 matches 8 bases. This CDR3 spans 13 amino acids. Germline lookup yields CDR1 LNHNV and CDR2 YYDKDF (reference sequence). Unmatched junction bases numbered 1, after V lost 5 bases and J lost 5 bases. The chain's CDR3 is CATSRDRNEKLFF. CDR3 nucleotide sequence: TGTGCCACCAGCCGGGACAGGAATGAAAAACTGTTTTTT.

The V gene is TRBV24-1, the J gene TRBJ2-3; tentatively, D is TRBD2 (5 bases). Germline CDR1 KGHDR, CDR2 SFDVKD. V was trimmed by 5 bases and J by 0 bases, leaving 8 bases between them. CDR3 size: 14 residues. The DNA of the CDR3 is TGTGCCACCAGTGGAGGAGGTAGCACAGATACGCAGTATTTT. Translating gives CATSGGGSTDTQYF.

The chain joins TRBV18 to TRBJ2-3, with 9 bases lining up with TRBD1. Trimming cost V 3 bases and J 1 base; bases outside gene matches: 2. The germline V gene has CDR1 KGHSH and CDR2 LQKENI. This CDR3 has 15 amino acids. The CDR3: CASSPDRGGTDTQYF. The CDR3 coding sequence is TGTGCCAGCTCACCGGACAGGGGAGGCACAGATACGCAGTATTTT.

The table lists this clone with a count of one. The CDR3 DNA reads as TGTGCCACCAGTGTACAGACCTACAATGAGCAGTTCTTC. Protein: CATSVQTYNEQFF. The chain uses TRBV24-1 and TRBJ2-1; D is unresolved. CDR1 is KGHDR, CDR2 SFDVKD, per germline. V shed 5 bases and J shed 2 bases, with 6 bases lying between them. The CDR3 has 13 amino acids.

This sequence joins TRBV4-2 and TRBJ1-2; 9 positions match TRBD1. This CDR3 spans 17 amino acids. Per the germline V gene, CDR1 is LGHNA and CDR2 is YNFKEQ. Trimming removed 0 bases from V and 5 bases from J; junction bases left unmatched: 10. CDR3 sequence reads: CASSQDLAQGAKYGYTF. CDR3 DNA sequence: TGTGCCAGCAGCCAAGATTTAGCACAGGGGGCAAAGTATGGCTACACCTTC.

About this clone itself: This sample also contains other DNA sequences that code for the same CDR3. V usage is TRBV5-1 and J usage is TRBJ2-3; possible D gene TRBD2, 6 bases. Trimming cost V 0 bases and J 4 bases, with 6 bases left between them. CDR3 length equals 13 residues. Germline V CDR1 and CDR2: SGHRS, YFSETQ. The CDR3 region is CASSLGGADTQYF. In DNA, the CDR3 is TGCGCCAGCAGCTTGGGCGGGGCAGATACGCAGTATTTT.

CDR3 nucleotides: TGCGCCAGCAGCTTGGCAGAGAACACTGAAGCTTTCTTT. This sequence encodes CASSLAENTEAFF. This sequence joins TRBV5-1 and TRBJ1-1; unclear D gene. V lost 0 bases and J 1 base, leaving 4 bases between the germline ends. The CDR3 contains 13 residues. Germline loops: CDR1 SGHRS, CDR2 YFSETQ.

The chain carries TRBV7-9 and TRBJ1-2, with D perhaps matching TRBD1 (5 bases). The CDR3 has 13 amino acids. CDR1 is SEHNR and CDR2 is FQNEAQ in the germline V gene (reference sequence). V lost 0 bases to trimming and J lost 8 bases, with 10 bases between them. In nucleotides, the CDR3 is TGTGCCAGCAGCTTAGCGCTCCAGGGAGGCTACACCTTC. Translating it yields CASSLALQGGYTF. The variable domain in full, completed from reference TRBV7-9 and TRBJ1-2, reads DTGVSQNPRHKITKRGQNVTFRCDPISEHNRLYWYRQTLGQGPEFLTYFQNEAQLEKSRLLSDRFSAERPKGSFSTLEIQRTEQGDSAMYLCASSLALQGGYTFGSGTRLTVV.

V usage is TRBV6-1 and J usage is TRBJ2-3; the match to TRBD2 covers 13 bases. Per germline, CDR1 MNHNS and CDR2 SASEGT. The trim removed 3 bases at V and 2 bases at J, leaving 2 bases unmatched. This CDR3 is 16 amino acids long. The CDR3 DNA reads TGTGCCAGCAGTGAGGGACTAGCGGGGACCACAGATACGCAGTATTTT. It codes for CASSEGLAGTTDTQYF.

About this clone itself: The junction and the germline gene differ at one end; a read error may be behind it. V is TRBV7-7 and J is TRBJ2-2; 7 nucleotides match TRBD1. Germline CDR1 reads SSHAT; CDR2 reads FNYEAQ (reference sequence). This CDR3 contains 16 residues. The chain's CDR3 is CASSLSTGTSTGELFF. The CDR3 DNA follows: TGTGCTAGCAGCCTATCGACAGGGACCTCCACCGGGGAGCTGTTTTTT.

The V call is TRBV24-1, the J call TRBJ2-1, with D possibly matching TRBD2 (7 bases). Trimming cost V 5 bases and J 9 bases, with 10 bases left between them. Per germline, CDR1 KGHDR and CDR2 SFDVKD. The CDR3 runs 12 residues. Here the CDR3 reads CATSGGGPEQFF. CDR3 bases: TGTGCCACCAGTGGGGGGGGGCCTGAGCAGTTCTTC.

The rearrangement joins TRBV9 to TRBJ2-3; TRBD1 agrees at 11 bases. Germline lookup yields CDR1 SGDLS and CDR2 YYNGEE. The J segment lost 6 bases and the V segment lost 3 bases, leaving 9 bases of the junction unmatched. The CDR3 has 16 residues. The CDR3 bases are TGTGCCAGCAGCGATCGGACAGGGGGCTTGGGGGATACGCAGTATTTT. The encoded protein is CASSDRTGGLGDTQYF.

The chain is built from TRBV20-1 and TRBJ2-1, with D tentatively TRBD2 (5 bases). This CDR3 comprises 12 residues. V was trimmed by 3 bases and J by 12 bases, leaving 15 bases between them. In germline, CDR1 is DFQATT, CDR2 SNEGSKA (reference sequence). The CDR3 sequence is CSASAPNRGQFF. The CDR3 DNA sequence: TGCAGTGCTAGTGCACCCAACCGGGGGCAGTTCTTC.

The V gene is TRBV3-1 (or the pseudogene TRBV3-2), the J gene TRBJ2-3; no firm D call. The germline gives CDR1 LGHDT, CDR2 YNNKEL (reference sequence). Trimming left V 1 base short and J 1 base short, with 9 bases between. The CDR3 totals 15 residues. The CDR3 region has the DNA TGTGCCAGCAGCCAAGTAATGATAGGCACAGATACGCAGTATTTT. Its protein product is CASSQVMIGTDTQYF.

The chain uses TRBV19 and TRBJ1-5, with D perhaps TRBD1 (5 bases). In germline, CDR1 is LNHDA, CDR2 SQIVND (reference sequence). The length of the CDR3 is 14 residues. The germline V and J ends were trimmed by 3 bases and 6 bases, with 12 bases remaining between them. CDR3 sequence (DNA): TGTGCCAGTAGTATTCGCGCAGGGTTTCAGCCCCAGCATTTT. It translates to CASSIRAGFQPQHF.

V usage is TRBV5-1 and J usage is TRBJ2-7, with 9 bases aligning to TRBD1. The CDR3 is made up of 13 amino acids. The J segment lost 5 bases and the V segment lost 2 bases, leaving 2 bases of the junction unmatched. CDR1 is SGHRS and CDR2 is YFSETQ in the germline V gene. This CDR3 reads CASSLRQGDEQYV. As DNA, the CDR3 is TGCGCCAGCAGCTTAAGACAGGGGGACGAGCAGTACGTC.

The J gene is TRBJ2-4, the V gene TRBV15; TRBD1 aligns across 10 bases. CDR1 and CDR2 from the germline V gene are LNHNV and YYDKDF (reference sequence). The CDR3 has 18 amino acids. The junction had 8 bases not matched to a gene; V was cut back by 1 base and J by 2 bases. The CDR3 here is CATSRAQGQGPSKNIQYF. Here the CDR3 DNA reads TGTGCCACCAGCAGAGCTCAGGGACAGGGGCCTTCCAAAAACATTCAGTACTTC.

V usage is TRBV5-1 and J usage is TRBJ2-2, with a weak D call TRBD1 (7 bases). V was cut by 4 bases and J by 3 bases, with 16 bases left in between. The germline gives CDR1 SGHRS, CDR2 YFSETQ. The CDR3 spans 16 residues. The CDR3 region is CASSLLTGEDTGELFF. CDR3 DNA: TGCGCCAGCAGCCTACTTACAGGGGAGGACACCGGGGAGCTGTTTTTT.

This chain links TRBV3-1 (or the pseudogene TRBV3-2) with TRBJ2-5; 8 bases match TRBD2. In germline, CDR1 is LGHDT, CDR2 YNNKEL (reference sequence). This CDR3 spans 16 amino acids. The V gene end was trimmed by 0 bases and the J gene end by 2 bases; junction bases not matched to a gene: 5. In nucleotides, the CDR3 is TGTGCCAGCAGCCAAGAGCGGGGGGAAGGGCAAGAGACCCAGTACTTC. Protein sequence: CASSQERGEGQETQYF.